The rows below give T cell receptor beta chains drawn from one sample of a study of blood T cell repertoires in COVID-19. Clones were read by immunoSEQ multiplex PCR, and TCRdb kept only the in-frame ones, dropping some. The table includes 200,000 to 250,000 clones, around 84% detected once. Sequencing was done on a sample of peripheral blood. The receptor set was obtained from a man aged 35 to 55 with acute or convalescent COVID-19. Each CDR3 is given with its conserved first and last residue. The D gene is left open where the match is weak. The size field is filled for only some rows; it gives once, few, many or a size class.

size,D,J,V,DNA,CDR3
few,-,TRBJ2-3,TRBV2,TGTGCCAGCATGGGGACTAGCACAGATACGCAGTATTTT,CASMGTSTDTQYF
-,-,TRBJ1-1,TRBV19,TGTGCCAGTAAAGAGGTTGAGGGTAAAGCTTTCTTT,CASKEVEGKAFF
few,-,TRBJ1-1,TRBV11-3,TGTGCCAGCAGCTTTTCCGTGAACACTGAAGCTTTCTTT,CASSFSVNTEAFF
few,-,TRBJ1-5,TRBV12-3/TRBV12-4,TGTGCTACACGGGGTTATAGCAATCAGCCCCAGCATTTT,CATRGYSNQPQHF
-,-,TRBJ1-6,TRBV19,TGTGCCAGTAGTATAGGGCAGGGAGGATCACCCCTCCACTTT,CASSIGQGGSPLHF
-,TRBD1,TRBJ1-2,TRBV7-8,TGTGCCAGCAGCTTATTCTCCCCCAGGACAGGACTCTATGGCTACACCTTC,CASSLFSPRTGLYGYTF
few,-,TRBJ2-4,TRBV7-8,TGTGCCAGCAGCTTCGACACCCAAAACATTCAGTACTTC,CASSFDTQNIQYF
-,TRBD2,TRBJ2-3,TRBV25-1,TGTGCCAGCACCCCTGGGAGGGTCGCAGATACGCAGTATTTT,CASTPGRVADTQYF
-,-,TRBJ1-5,TRBV6-2/TRBV6-3,TGTGCCAGCAGTTACCCGGTTAGCAATCAGCCCCAGCATTTT,CASSYPVSNQPQHF
-,-,TRBJ2-7,TRBV29-1,TGCAGCGTTCTTTCCGGGACTTGGGCAGGAGAGCAGTACTTC,CSVLSGTWAGEQYF
-,-,TRBJ1-6,TRBV19,TGTGCCAGTAGTATGGAAGGGGCTTGGGCCTATAATTCACCCCTCCACTTT,CASSMEGAWAYNSPLHF
-,-,TRBJ1-3,TRBV18,TGTGCCAGCTCAACCGGCCAGGCGTCTATCTATCGCTCTGGAAACACCATATATTTT,CASSTGQASIYRSGNTIYF
-,-,TRBJ1-5,TRBV7-8,TGTGCCAGCAGCCTGTACAGCCAGCCCCAGCATTTT,CASSLYSQPQHF
-,-,TRBJ1-1,TRBV30,TGTGCCTGGAGTGGTGTCTTTGAAGCTTTCTTT,CAWSGVFEAFF
-,-,TRBJ1-2,TRBV10-3,TGTGCCATCACCGACAGAGACTATGGCTACACCTTC,CAITDRDYGYTF
-,-,TRBJ1-2,TRBV5-4,TGTGCCAGCAGCTTGCAGGGGTATGGCTACACCTTC,CASSLQGYGYTF
-,TRBD1,TRBJ1-5,TRBV3-1/TRBV3-2,TGTGCCAGCAGCCCTTACAGGGGGGAACAGCCCCAGCATTTT,CASSPYRGEQPQHF
-,TRBD1,TRBJ2-7,TRBV5-6,TGTGCCAGCAGCGTCGACAGGGATTCCTACGAGCAGTACTTC,CASSVDRDSYEQYF
-,-,TRBJ2-7,TRBV28,TGTGCCAGCAGTCCCGCGCGCGTTGAGCAGTACTTC,CASSPARVEQYF
-,-,TRBJ1-5,TRBV19,TGTGCCAGTCTACCATGGAACAGGGCCAATCAGCCCCAGCATTTT,CASLPWNRANQPQHF
few,-,TRBJ1-1,TRBV2,TGTGCCATCTCCCTGAACACTGAAGCTTTCTTT,CAISLNTEAFF
-,-,TRBJ2-2,TRBV13,TGTGCCAGCAGCTCGAGTCCCCTCAGGGAGCTGTTTTTT,CASSSSPLRELFF
-,-,TRBJ2-1,TRBV2,TGTGCCAGCAGTGAAGAGGGAGGCTCCTACAATGAGCAGTTCTTC,CASSEEGGSYNEQFF
-,-,TRBJ1-2,TRBV28,TGTGCCGCAGGACCAGGGGCGATGACGAACTATGGCTACACCTTC,CAAGPGAMTNYGYTF
-,TRBD2,TRBJ2-3,TRBV3-1/TRBV3-2,TGTGCCAGCAGCTTTAGCGGGGCTAGCACAGATACGCAGTATTTT,CASSFSGASTDTQYF
-,-,TRBJ1-2,TRBV28,TGTGCCAGCAGTTTATGGTTGTCCGGGGGTAACTATGGCTACACCTTC,CASSLWLSGGNYGYTF
-,TRBD2,TRBJ2-1,TRBV15,TGTGCCACCAGCAGAGATCTCCAACTAGCGGGGGCCCGATACAATGAGCAGTTCTTC,CATSRDLQLAGARYNEQFF
-,-,TRBJ2-1,TRBV11-3,TGTGCCAGCAGCTTAAGGGGTGATGAGCAGTTCTTC,CASSLRGDEQFF
-,TRBD1,TRBJ1-1,TRBV28,TGTGCCAGCAGATTGGGGACAGGGCGGAACACTGAAGCTTTCTTT,CASRLGTGRNTEAFF
-,TRBD2,TRBJ2-3,TRBV19,TGTGCCAGTAGTATGGGGGACGGGGGGGCTTCTGATACGCAGTATTTT,CASSMGDGGASDTQYF
-,TRBD1,TRBJ2-5,TRBV19,TGTGCCAGTCGACAGGGCACCAAAGAGACCCAGTACTTC,CASRQGTKETQYF
-,TRBD1,TRBJ1-1,TRBV29-1,TGCAGCCACACACAGGGGGGCAACACTGAAGCTTTCTTT,CSHTQGGNTEAFF
-,TRBD1,TRBJ1-1,TRBV14,TGTGCCAGCAGCCTCTGGACAGGGCACACTGAAGCTTTCTTT,CASSLWTGHTEAFF
-,TRBD1,TRBJ1-1,TRBV6-5,TGTGCCAGCAGGCGGACAGGGGATAGTGAAGCTTTCTTT,CASRRTGDSEAFF
-,TRBD1,TRBJ2-7,TRBV5-1,TGCGCCAGCAGCTTGTTAGGGACAGGCCGACTCTACGAGCAGTACTTC,CASSLLGTGRLYEQYF
-,-,TRBJ2-3,TRBV28,TGTGCCAGCAGTTTATCGAGTCCAGATACGCAGTATTTT,CASSLSSPDTQYF
once,TRBD2,TRBJ2-1,TRBV30,TGTGCCTGGAGTACTAGCGGGGGGTGGAATGAGCAGTTCTTC,CAWSTSGGWNEQFF
-,TRBD1,TRBJ1-1,TRBV2,TGTGCCAGCAGGGATCCGGGACAGCGTAACACTGAAGCTTTCTTT,CASRDPGQRNTEAFF
-,-,TRBJ1-1,TRBV6-5,TGTGCCAGCAGTTATACCTCGGGCACTGAAGCTTTCTTT,CASSYTSGTEAFF
few,-,TRBJ2-5,TRBV6-2/TRBV6-3,TGTGCCAGCAGTTACCTCGTCTACCAAGAGACCCAGTACTTC,CASSYLVYQETQYF
once,-,TRBJ1-5,TRBV19,TGTGCCAGTAGACAGGGTTTACAGCCCCAGCATTTT,CASRQGLQPQHF
once,-,TRBJ1-2,TRBV2,TGTGCCAGCACGGGGGGGGTATCTTCCTATGGCTACACCTTC,CASTGGVSSYGYTF
-,TRBD2,TRBJ2-5,TRBV2,TGTGCCAGCAGTGGATCCCGGCTAGCGGGGCAAGAGACCCAGTACTTC,CASSGSRLAGQETQYF
-,TRBD1,TRBJ1-2,TRBV24-1,TGTGCCACCAGTGGCCCAACCGGGACAGGGTTAGGTGGCTACACCTTC,CATSGPTGTGLGGYTF
-,TRBD1,TRBJ1-1,TRBV5-1,TGCGCCAGCAGCGCACAGGGGGTCGGCACTGAAGCTTTCTTT,CASSAQGVGTEAFF
-,-,TRBJ1-3,TRBV11-2,TGTGCCAGCAGCTACAGAGTTTCTGGAAACACCATATATTTT,CASSYRVSGNTIYF
-,-,TRBJ2-5,TRBV20-1,TGCAGTGCTAGGGTCGGAGAGACCCAGTACTTC,CSARVGETQYF
-,TRBD1,TRBJ1-2,TRBV12-3/TRBV12-4,TGTGCCAGCAGTATTTTACAGGGGGGCTACACCTTC,CASSILQGGYTF
-,-,TRBJ2-5,TRBV4-3,TGCGCCAGCAGCCAAGGGGAGGCCGTGGGGGAGACCCAGTACTTC,CASSQGEAVGETQYF
-,-,TRBJ2-5,TRBV27,TGTGCCAGCAGTCCACTCGGGTATCAAGAGACCCAGTACTTC,CASSPLGYQETQYF